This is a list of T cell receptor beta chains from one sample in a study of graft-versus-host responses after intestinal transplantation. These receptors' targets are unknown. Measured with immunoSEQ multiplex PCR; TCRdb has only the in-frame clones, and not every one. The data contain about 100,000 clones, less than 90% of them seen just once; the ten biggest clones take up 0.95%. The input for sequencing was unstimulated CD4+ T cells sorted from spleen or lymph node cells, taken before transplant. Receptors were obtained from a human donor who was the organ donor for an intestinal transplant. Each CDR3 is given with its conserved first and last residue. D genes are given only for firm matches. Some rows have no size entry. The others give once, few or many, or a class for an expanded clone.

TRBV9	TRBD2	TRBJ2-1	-	TGTGCCAGCAGCCTCCGTTTGGTAGCGGGGGGCTCTGGCAATGAGCAGTTCTTC	CASSLRLVAGGSGNEQFF
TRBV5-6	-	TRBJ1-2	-	TGTGCCAGCAGCTCGCTAACAGGGACATATGGCTACACCTTC	CASSSLTGTYGYTF
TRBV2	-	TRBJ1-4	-	TGTGCCAGCAGTCGCAACACTGGGATCAATGAAAAACTGTTTTTT	CASSRNTGINEKLFF
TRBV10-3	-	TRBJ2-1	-	TGTGCCATCAGTTCCGCCGAACAGGGATTGACAACCCTTCCCTCCTACAATGAGCAGTTCTTC	CAISSAEQGLTTLPSYNEQFF
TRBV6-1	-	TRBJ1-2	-	TGTGCCAGCAGTGGCCGGGACCCGGGTCCGACCTTAAGCTATGGCTACACCTTC	CASSGRDPGPTLSYGYTF
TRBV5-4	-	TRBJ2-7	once	TGTGCCAGCAGGGGCCCTGGGGAGGTGGGAAGCGAGCAGTACTTC	CASRGPGEVGSEQYF
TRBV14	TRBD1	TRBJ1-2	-	TGTGCCAGCAGCCAGGGGGACAGGGTGGGGAATGGCTACACCTTC	CASSQGDRVGNGYTF
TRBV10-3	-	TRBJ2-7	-	TGTGCCATCAGTGTGTTTCGGGACCCCTACGAGCAGTACTTC	CAISVFRDPYEQYF
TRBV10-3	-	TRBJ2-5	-	TGTGCCATCAGTGATTCGTCCAGCGGACAAGAGACCCAGTACTTC	CAISDSSSGQETQYF
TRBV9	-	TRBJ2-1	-	TGTGCCAGCAGCGTAAGTACAGGGAACAATGAGCAGTTCTTC	CASSVSTGNNEQFF
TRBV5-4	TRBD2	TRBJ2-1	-	TGTGCCAGCAGCTTGGGGACTAGCGGTTACAATGAGCAGTTCTTC	CASSLGTSGYNEQFF
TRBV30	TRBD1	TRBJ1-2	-	TGTGCCTGGGCTCCTCAGACAGGGTACTACTATGGCTACACCTTC	CAWAPQTGYYYGYTF
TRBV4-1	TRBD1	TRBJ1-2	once	TGCGCCAGCAGACAGACAGGGACCTATGGCTACACCTTC	CASRQTGTYGYTF
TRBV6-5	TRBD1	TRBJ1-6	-	TGTGCCAGCACCGCGGGACAGGAGAATTCACCCCTCCACTTT	CASTAGQENSPLHF
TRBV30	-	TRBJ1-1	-	TGTGCCTGGCAACTCTTAGGGATGGGCACTGAAGCTTTCTTT	CAWQLLGMGTEAFF
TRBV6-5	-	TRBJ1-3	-	TGTGCCAGCAGTTACTCGATTGGAAACACCATATATTTT	CASSYSIGNTIYF
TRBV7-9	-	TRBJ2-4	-	TGTGCCAGCAGCCGCCCTAACTTAGCCAAAAACATTCAGTACTTC	CASSRPNLAKNIQYF
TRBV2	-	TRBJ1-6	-	TGTGCCAGCAGTACCGCTCGGGGGAGTTCACCCCTCCACTTT	CASSTARGSSPLHF
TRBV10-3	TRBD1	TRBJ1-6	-	TGTGCCATCAGTGCTTTCGGGACAGGGAATAATTCACCCCTCCACTTT	CAISAFGTGNNSPLHF
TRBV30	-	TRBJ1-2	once	TGTGCCTGGAGTAGTTGGAGTGTCCACTCCTTC	CAWSSWSVHSF
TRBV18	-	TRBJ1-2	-	TGTGCCAGCTCACCACTCGGGACTCTGGAAGGCTACACCTTC	CASSPLGTLEGYTF
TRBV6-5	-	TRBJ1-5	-	TGTGCCAGCAGTTACTCGCAGGGCAATCAGCCCCAGCATTTT	CASSYSQGNQPQHF
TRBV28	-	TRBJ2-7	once	TGTGCCAGCAGTGCCCATGAAACCTCCTACGAGCAGTACTTC	CASSAHETSYEQYF
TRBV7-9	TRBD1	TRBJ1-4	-	TGTGCCAGCAGCTCCTACAGGGGTACTAATGAAAAACTGTTTTTT	CASSSYRGTNEKLFF
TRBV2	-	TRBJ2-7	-	TGTGCCAGCAGGAAGGGAGAGCTGCGCCACGAGCAGTACTTC	CASRKGELRHEQYF
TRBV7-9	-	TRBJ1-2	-	TGTGCCAGCAGCTCCACGGACAGTCCAGGCTACACCTTC	CASSSTDSPGYTF
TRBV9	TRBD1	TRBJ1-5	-	TGTGCCAGCAGCGCCGGGACAGGGGGATATCAGCCCCAGCATTTT	CASSAGTGGYQPQHF
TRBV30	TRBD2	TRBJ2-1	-	TGTGCCTGGAGTGTACTCTATAGCGGGGGTCGAAGCTCCTACAATGAGCAGTTCTTC	CAWSVLYSGGRSSYNEQFF
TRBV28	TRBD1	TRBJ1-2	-	TGTGCCAGCCTGACAGGGGATGGTCTGGGCTATGGCTACACCTTC	CASLTGDGLGYGYTF
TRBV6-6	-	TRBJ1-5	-	TGTGCCAGCAGCCCTCCCGGCCTGGGCAATCAGCCCCAGCATTTT	CASSPPGLGNQPQHF
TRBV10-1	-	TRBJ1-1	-	TGCGCCAGCAGTGAGTCTCAGGGTGGGAACACTGAAGCTTTCTTT	CASSESQGGNTEAFF
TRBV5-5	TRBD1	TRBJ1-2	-	TGTGCCAGCAGCTTGGATTTGGGCAGGGGGTTCTATGGCTACACCTTC	CASSLDLGRGFYGYTF
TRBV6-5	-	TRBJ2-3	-	TGTGCCAGCAGCCGAGGGGGGATCACAGATACGCAGTATTTT	CASSRGGITDTQYF
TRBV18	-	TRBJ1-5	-	TGTGCCAGCTCACCGGGACGGCCTAATCAGCCCCAGCATTTT	CASSPGRPNQPQHF
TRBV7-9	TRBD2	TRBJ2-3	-	TGTGCCAGCAGCATAGCGGGGGCCCCCACAGATACGCAGTATTTT	CASSIAGAPTDTQYF
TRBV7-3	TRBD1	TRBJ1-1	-	TGTGCCAGCAGCTTGGGACAGGGGGCGAGTGAAGCTTTCTTT	CASSLGQGASEAFF
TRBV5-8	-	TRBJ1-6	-	TGTGCCAGCAGCTTAGGGGTAGGGACCTATAATTCACCCCTCCACTTT	CASSLGVGTYNSPLHF
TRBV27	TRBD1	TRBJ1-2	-	TGTGCCAGCAGCAGGGGGTTTAACTATGGCTACACCTTC	CASSRGFNYGYTF
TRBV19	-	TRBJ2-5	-	TGTGCCAGTAGTATGAACGCCGGAGGGAGGGAGACCCAGTACTTC	CASSMNAGGRETQYF
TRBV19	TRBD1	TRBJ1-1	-	TGTGCCAGTAGTCCGACAGGGTTTAACACTGAAGCTTTCTTT	CASSPTGFNTEAFF
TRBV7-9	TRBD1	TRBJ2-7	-	TGTGCCAGCAGCTCGTTCAGGGGGCCGTGGATGACCTACGAGCAGTACTTC	CASSSFRGPWMTYEQYF
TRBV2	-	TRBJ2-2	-	TGTGCCAGCAGTGAAGGGGGTAGGAACACCGGGGAGCTGTTTTTT	CASSEGGRNTGELFF
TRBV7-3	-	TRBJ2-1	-	TGTGCCAGCAGCTTAAAGGACCGCAGCTCCTACAATGAGCAGTTCTTC	CASSLKDRSSYNEQFF
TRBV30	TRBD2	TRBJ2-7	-	TGTGCCTGGGGGACGGGGGGACCTTACGAGCAGTACTTC	CAWGTGGPYEQYF
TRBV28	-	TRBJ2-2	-	TGTGCCAGCAAGGGTCAGCCCGGGGAGCTGTTTTTT	CASKGQPGELFF
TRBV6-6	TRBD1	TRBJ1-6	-	TGTGCCAGCACCTCCCGGACAGGAGAACTTAATTCACCCCTCCACTTT	CASTSRTGELNSPLHF
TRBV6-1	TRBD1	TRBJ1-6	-	TGTGCCAGCAGAACAGACCGGGACAGGGGTTCACCCCTCCACTTT	CASRTDRDRGSPLHF
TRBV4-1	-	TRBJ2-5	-	TGCGCCAGCAGCCGGGCGGCACAAGAGACCCAGTACTTC	CASSRAAQETQYF
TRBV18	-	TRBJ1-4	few	TGTGCCAGCTCACCTTGGTCCGTTGAAAGGGGAAAACTGTTTTTT	CASSPWSVERGKLFF
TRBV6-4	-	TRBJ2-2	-	TGTGCCAGCAGTGAAACTGTTACCGGGGAGCTGTTTTTT	CASSETVTGELFF
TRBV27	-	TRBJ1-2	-	TGTGCCAGCAGTAAGGCGGCTGTTTATGGCTACACCTTC	CASSKAAVYGYTF